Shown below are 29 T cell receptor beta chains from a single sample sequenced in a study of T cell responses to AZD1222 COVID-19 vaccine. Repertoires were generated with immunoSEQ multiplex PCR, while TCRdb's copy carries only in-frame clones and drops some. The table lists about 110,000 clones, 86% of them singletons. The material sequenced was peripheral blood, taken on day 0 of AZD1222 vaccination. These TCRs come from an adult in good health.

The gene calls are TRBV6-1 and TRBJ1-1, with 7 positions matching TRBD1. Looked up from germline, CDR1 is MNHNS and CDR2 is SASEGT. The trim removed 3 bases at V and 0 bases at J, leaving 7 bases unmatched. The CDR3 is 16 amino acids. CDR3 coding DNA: TGTGCCAGCAGTGATCTTTGGGACAGCCTGAACACTGAAGCTTTCTTT. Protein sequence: CASSDLWDSLNTEAFF.

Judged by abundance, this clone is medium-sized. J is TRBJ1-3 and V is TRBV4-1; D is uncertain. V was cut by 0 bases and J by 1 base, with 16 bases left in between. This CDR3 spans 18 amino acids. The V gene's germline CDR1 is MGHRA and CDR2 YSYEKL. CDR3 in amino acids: CASSQDPPLATSGNTIYF. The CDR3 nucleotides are TGCGCCAGCAGCCAAGATCCCCCATTGGCGACGTCTGGAAACACCATATATTTT.

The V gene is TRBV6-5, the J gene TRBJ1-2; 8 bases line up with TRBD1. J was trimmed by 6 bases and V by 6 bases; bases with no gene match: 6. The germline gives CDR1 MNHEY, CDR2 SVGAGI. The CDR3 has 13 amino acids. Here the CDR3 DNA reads TGTGCCAGCAGCCCAGGGGGCTTACATGGCTACACCTTC. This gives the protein CASSPGGLHGYTF.

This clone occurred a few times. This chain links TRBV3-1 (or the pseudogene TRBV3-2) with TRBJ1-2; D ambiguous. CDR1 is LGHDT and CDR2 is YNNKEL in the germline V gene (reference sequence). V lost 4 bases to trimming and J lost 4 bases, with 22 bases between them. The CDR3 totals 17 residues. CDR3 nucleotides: TGTGCCAGCAGCCTCAAAGGCCTATTTAAAGCGACCTATGGCTACACCTTC. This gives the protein CASSLKGLFKATYGYTF.

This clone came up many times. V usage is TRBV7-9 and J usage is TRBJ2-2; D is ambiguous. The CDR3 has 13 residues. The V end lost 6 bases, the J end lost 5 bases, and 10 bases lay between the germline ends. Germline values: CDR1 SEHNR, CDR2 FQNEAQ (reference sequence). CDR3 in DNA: TGTGCCAGCAGGAAAGGAACGACCGGGGAGCTGTTTTTT. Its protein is CASRKGTTGELFF.

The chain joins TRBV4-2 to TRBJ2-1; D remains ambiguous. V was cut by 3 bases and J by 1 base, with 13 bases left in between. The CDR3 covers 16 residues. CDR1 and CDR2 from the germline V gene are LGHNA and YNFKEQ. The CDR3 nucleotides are TGTGCCAGCAGCCAGTCCCCCCTCGAGTCCTACAATGAGCAGTTCTTC. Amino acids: CASSQSPLESYNEQFF.

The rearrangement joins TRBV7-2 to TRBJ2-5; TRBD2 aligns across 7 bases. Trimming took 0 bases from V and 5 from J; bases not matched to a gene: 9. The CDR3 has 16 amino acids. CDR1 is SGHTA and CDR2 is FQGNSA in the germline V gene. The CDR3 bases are TGTGCCAGCAGCTTAGCCCAGCGGGGTCCCCAGGAGACCCAGTACTTC. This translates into CASSLAQRGPQETQYF.

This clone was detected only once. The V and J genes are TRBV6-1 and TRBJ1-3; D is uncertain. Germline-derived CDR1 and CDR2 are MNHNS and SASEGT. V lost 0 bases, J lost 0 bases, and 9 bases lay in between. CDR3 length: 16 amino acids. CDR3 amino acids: CASSEAFVASGNTIYF. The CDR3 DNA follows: TGTGCCAGCAGTGAAGCGTTCGTAGCCTCTGGAAACACCATATATTTT.

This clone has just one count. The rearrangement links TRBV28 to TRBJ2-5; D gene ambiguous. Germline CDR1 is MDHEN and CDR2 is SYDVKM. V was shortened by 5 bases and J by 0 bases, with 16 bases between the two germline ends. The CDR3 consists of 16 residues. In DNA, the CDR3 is TGTGCCAGCAGTCCCACCACACACCAGTACCAAGAGACCCAGTACTTC. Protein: CASSPTTHQYQETQYF.

The CDR3 region has the DNA TGTGCCAGCAGCTTAGAAGGCTCCTCCCTCGGAGATACGCAGTATTTT. It yields the protein CASSLEGSSLGDTQYF. V and J are TRBV7-2 and TRBJ2-3; D call uncertain. CDR1 and CDR2 (germline): SGHTA, FQGNSA. V dropped 1 base and J dropped 5 bases, with 16 bases sitting between them. CDR3 length: 16 amino acids.

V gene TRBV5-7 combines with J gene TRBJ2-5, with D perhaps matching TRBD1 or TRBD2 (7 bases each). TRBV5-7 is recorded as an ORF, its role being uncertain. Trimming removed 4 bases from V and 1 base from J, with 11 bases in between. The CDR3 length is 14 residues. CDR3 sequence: CASSGGDSQETQYF. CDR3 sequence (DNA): TGTGCCAGCAGCGGGGGGGACAGCCAAGAGACCCAGTACTTC.

The CDR3 nucleotides are TGTGCCAGCAGCCAAGGGGACTTAAGAGACACTGAAGCTTTCTTT. Protein sequence: CASSQGDLRDTEAFF. V and J are TRBV4-2 and TRBJ1-1, with D possibly being TRBD1 (5 bases). CDR3 length: 15 residues. Trimming removed 1 base from V and 3 bases from J, with 12 bases in between. Per germline, CDR1 LGHNA and CDR2 YNFKEQ.

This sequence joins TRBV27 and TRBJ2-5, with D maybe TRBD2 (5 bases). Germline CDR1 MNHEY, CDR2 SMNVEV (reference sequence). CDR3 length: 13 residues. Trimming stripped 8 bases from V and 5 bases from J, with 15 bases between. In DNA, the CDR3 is TGTGCCAGCGCCCCGTCGGGATGGGAGACCCAGTACTTC. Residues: CASAPSGWETQYF.

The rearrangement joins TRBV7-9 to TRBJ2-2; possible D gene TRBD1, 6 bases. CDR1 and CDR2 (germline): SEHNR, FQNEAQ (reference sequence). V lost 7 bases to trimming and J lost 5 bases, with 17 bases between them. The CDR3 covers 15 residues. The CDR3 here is CASNLPRTATGELFF. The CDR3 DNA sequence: TGTGCCAGCAACCTCCCCCGGACAGCAACCGGGGAGCTGTTTTTT.

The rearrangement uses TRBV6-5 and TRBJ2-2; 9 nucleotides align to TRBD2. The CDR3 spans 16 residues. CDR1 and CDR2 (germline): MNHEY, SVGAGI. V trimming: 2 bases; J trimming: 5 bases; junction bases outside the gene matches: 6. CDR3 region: CASSYGSGGGTGELFF. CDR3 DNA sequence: TGTGCCAGCAGTTACGGTAGCGGGGGCGGTACCGGGGAGCTGTTTTTT.

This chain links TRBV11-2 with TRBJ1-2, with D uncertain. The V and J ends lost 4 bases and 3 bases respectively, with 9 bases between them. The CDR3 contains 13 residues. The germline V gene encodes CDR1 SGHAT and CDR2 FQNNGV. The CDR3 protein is CASSSLMDYGYTF. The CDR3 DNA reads TGTGCCAGCAGCTCTTTAATGGACTATGGCTACACCTTC.

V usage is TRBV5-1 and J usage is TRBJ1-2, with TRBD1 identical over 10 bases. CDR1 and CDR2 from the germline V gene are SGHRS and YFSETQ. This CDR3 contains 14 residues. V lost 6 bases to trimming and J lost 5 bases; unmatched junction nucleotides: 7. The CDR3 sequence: CASTLTGGGYGYTF. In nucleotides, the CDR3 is TGCGCCAGCACCCTGACAGGGGGCGGGTATGGCTACACCTTC.

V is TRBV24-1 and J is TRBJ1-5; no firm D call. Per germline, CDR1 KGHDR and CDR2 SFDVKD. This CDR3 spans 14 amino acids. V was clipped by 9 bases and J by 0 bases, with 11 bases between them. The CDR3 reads CATSDGDSNQPQHF. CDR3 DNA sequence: TGTGCCACCTCAGATGGAGATAGCAATCAGCCCCAGCATTTT.

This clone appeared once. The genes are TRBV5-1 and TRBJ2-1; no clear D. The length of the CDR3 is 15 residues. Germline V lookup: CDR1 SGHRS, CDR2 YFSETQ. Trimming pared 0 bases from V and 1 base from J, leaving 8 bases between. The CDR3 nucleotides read TGCGCCAGCAGCTTGGTCCAGGCATCCTACAATGAGCAGTTCTTC. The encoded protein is CASSLVQASYNEQFF.

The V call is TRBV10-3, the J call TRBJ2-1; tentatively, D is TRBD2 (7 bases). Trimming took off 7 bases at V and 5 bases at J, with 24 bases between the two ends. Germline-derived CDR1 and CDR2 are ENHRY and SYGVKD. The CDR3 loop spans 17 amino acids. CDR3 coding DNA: TGTGCCATCACCGACACCCCTAGGGCGGGGGCTAACAATGAGCAGTTCTTC. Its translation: CAITDTPRAGANNEQFF.

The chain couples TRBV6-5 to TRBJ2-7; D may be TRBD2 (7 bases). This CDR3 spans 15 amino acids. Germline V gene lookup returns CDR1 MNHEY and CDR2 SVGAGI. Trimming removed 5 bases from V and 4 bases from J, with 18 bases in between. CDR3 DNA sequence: TGTGCCAGCAGTCTAGAAGGGGGGGAGGGGTACGAGCAGTACTTC. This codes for CASSLEGGEGYEQYF.

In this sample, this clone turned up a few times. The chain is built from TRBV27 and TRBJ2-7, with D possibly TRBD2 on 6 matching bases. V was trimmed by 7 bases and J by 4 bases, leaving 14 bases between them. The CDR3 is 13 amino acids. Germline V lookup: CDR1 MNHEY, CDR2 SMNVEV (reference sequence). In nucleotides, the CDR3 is TGTGCCAGCATGGGGGACTCCGTGTACGAGCAGTACTTC. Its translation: CASMGDSVYEQYF.

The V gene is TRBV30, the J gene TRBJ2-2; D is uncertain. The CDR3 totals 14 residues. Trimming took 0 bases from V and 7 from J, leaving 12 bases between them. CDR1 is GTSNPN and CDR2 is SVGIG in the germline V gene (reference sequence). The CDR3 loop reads CAWSVIGKDGELFF. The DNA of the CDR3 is TGTGCCTGGAGTGTAATAGGGAAGGACGGGGAGCTGTTTTTT. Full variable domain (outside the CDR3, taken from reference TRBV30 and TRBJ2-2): SQTIHQWPATLVQPVGSPLSLECTVEGTSNPNLYWYRQAAGRGLQLLFYSVGIGQISSEVPQNLSASRPQDRQFILSSKKLLLSDSGFYLCAWSVIGKDGELFFGEGSRLTVL.

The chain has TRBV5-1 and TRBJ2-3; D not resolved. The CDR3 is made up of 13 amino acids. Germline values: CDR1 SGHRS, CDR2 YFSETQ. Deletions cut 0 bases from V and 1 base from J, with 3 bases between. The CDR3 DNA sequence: TGCGCCAGCAGCTTGGGCCGCACAGATACGCAGTATTTT. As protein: CASSLGRTDTQYF.

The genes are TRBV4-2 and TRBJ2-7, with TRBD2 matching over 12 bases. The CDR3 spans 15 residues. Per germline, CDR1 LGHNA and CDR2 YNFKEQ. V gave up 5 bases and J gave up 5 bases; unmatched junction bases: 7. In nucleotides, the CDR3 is TGTGCCAGCAGCAAGGCTAGCGGGGGGGCGGACGAGCAGTACTTC. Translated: CASSKASGGADEQYF.

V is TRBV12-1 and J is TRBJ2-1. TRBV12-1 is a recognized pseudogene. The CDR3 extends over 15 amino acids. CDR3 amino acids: CASSFTATSYNEQFF. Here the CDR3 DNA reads TGTGCCAGCAGCTTTACGGCAACCTCCTACAATGAGCAGTTCTTC.

CDR3 loop: CASSLAVAGGSPLHF. The CDR3 DNA is TGCGCCAGCAGCTTGGCGGTCGCCGGGGGTTCACCCCTCCACTTT. This chain joins TRBV5-1 and TRBJ1-6; D perhaps matches TRBD1 (5 bases). The CDR3 covers 15 residues. Germline-derived CDR1 and CDR2 are SGHRS and YFSETQ. V shed 0 bases and J shed 9 bases, with 13 bases lying between them. Full variable domain (rest looked up from reference TRBV5-1 and TRBJ1-6): KAGVTQTPRYLIKTRGQQVTLSCSPISGHRSVSWYQQTPGQGLQFLFEYFSETQRNKGNFPGRFSGRQFSNSRSEMNVSTLELGDSALYLCASSLAVAGGSPLHFGNGTRLTVT.

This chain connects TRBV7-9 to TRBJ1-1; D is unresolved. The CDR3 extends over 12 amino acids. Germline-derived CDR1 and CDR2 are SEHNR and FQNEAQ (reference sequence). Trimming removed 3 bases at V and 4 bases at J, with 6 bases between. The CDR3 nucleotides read TGTGCCAGCAGCTTCCCCAGCACTGAAGCTTTCTTT. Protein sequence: CASSFPSTEAFF.

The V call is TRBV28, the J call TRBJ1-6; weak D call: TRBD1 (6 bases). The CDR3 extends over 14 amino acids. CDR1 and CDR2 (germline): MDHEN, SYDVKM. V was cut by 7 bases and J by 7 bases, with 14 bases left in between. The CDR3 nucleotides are TGTGCCAGCACCCGGGACACATCCAATTCACCCCTCCACTTT. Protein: CASTRDTSNSPLHF.